This T cell receptor (beta chain) was retrieved from a study of blood T cell repertoires in COVID-19 (dated by TCRdb to 2018 to 2020). For the study in its entirety: The collaborator samples originated in the United States, Italy and Spain and spanned the acute and convalescent phases of COVID-19. Samples came from the ongoing ImmuneRACE study (first 160 participants) plus 1,254 subjects from 6 global collaborators. Nearly every sample came with metadata listing a de-identified subject ID, COVID-19 status, age in years and sex. Where available, HLA class I and class II types were taken from metadata supplied by the sample provider and were not determined by assay-based typing. The prospective study material was composed of cDNA or gDNA derived from T cells, B-cell-depleted T cells, or PBMCs. A freely available public database, intended as a resource for researchers studying the immune response to SARS-CoV-2, is where the repertoires were released. The dataset comprised deeply sampled blood TCRbeta repertoires from subjects exposed to, actively infected with, or recovered from COVID-19. Overall study results and their limits: How much clinical and demographic metadata was included differed by source and by participant, and the metadata was provided uncurated.

Whole blood was collected in K2EDTA tubes by collaborating institutions according to the institutions' own protocols. Collaborator samples were shipped for TCRbeta analysis as frozen whole blood, isolated PBMCs, or DNA extracted from either sample type. The immunoSEQ Assay, a bias-controlled multiplex PCR, was used to amplify TCRbeta CDR3 regions from genomic DNA. As for the original processing: Within the assay, amplification of reference gene primers was used to estimate how many nucleated cells each sample contained. To quantify the absolute abundance of each unique TCRbeta CDR3 rearrangement, sequence reads were collapsed and filtered. Productive Simpson clonality was computed per sample as the square root of Simpson's diversity index over productive rearrangements. The clones in this table, taken by TCRdb from immuneACCESS, are in-frame only. Not every clone is retained; where verified, under half of the shortfall comes from an unresolved V gene, and the cause of the rest is unknown. The DNA gave D and trimming, while V, J and clone size come from that table. The table for this sample lists some 150,000 clones; roughly 84% of them were counted only once. Jointly, the top ten make up more than 5.5% of the sample.

Including the terminal cysteine and phenylalanine, the CDR3 comprises 17 residues. Left in the record is the CDR3 DNA by itself, 51 bases read in frame from the first base. V and J are trimmed by 1 base and 1 base, and the gene matches miss 8 bases of the junction. Looking up the germline V gene yields CDR1 MNHNS and CDR2 SASEGT. Concerning this clone: Its antigen is not yet known. Per-base qualities were not stored, and no clone one base away is much larger.

Source material: peripheral blood. The TCR comes from a woman aged 50 to 65 in a cohort sampled during active or convalescent COVID-19. Rearrangement joined TRBV6-1 to TRBJ1-2, and TRBD1 matches 8 of the central bases. The CDR3 amino acid sequence is: CASSEGVGQGSNYGYTF. The DNA sequence follows: TGTGCCAGCAGTGAAGGGGTCGGACAGGGTAGTAACTATGGCTACACCTTC.